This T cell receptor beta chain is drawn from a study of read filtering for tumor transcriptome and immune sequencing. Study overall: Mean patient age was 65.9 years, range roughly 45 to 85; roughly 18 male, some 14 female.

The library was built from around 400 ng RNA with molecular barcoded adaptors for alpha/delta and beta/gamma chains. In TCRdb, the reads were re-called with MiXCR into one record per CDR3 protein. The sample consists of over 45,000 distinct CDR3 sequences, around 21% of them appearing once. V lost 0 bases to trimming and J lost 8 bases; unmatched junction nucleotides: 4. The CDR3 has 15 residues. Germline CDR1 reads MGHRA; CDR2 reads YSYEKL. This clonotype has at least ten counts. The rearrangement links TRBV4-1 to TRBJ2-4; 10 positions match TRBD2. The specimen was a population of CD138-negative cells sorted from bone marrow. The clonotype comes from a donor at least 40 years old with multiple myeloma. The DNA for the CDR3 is TGCGCCAGCAGCCAAGACTCTAGCGGGAGTGACATTCAGTACTTC. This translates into CASSQDSSGSDIQYF.